This TCR beta chain is drawn from a study of identical twins. The donor group consisted entirely of healthy Caucasians. This clonotype has a count of ten or more. The antigen remains undetermined. TCRdb re-analysed the 5' RACE reads in MiXCR, keeping a single row per CDR3 protein. The profile shows hundreds of thousands of distinct CDR3 sequences, roughly 7% of them singletons. Germline assignment: CDR1 SNHLY and CDR2 FYNNEI. V was trimmed by 7 bases and J by 5 bases, leaving 17 bases between them. The CDR3 length is 15 residues. General study points: Abundant beta clonotypes from cord blood had fewer insertions, unlike memory repertoires, which showed none.

A further study also used this sample, focusing on yellow fever vaccine responses in identical twins.

The TCR was taken from a woman aged 18-29 years in good health. This chain links TRBV2 with TRBJ2-2; a weak D match, TRBD2 (6 bases). Material for sequencing was memory (CD45RO+) T cells sorted from blood. CDR3 loop: CASISTSTSTGELFF. CDR3 bases: TGTGCCAGCATTTCCACTAGCACCTCGACCGGGGAGCTGTTTTTT.